This TCR beta chain was sequenced in a study of blood T cell repertoires in COVID-19. About the study: PBMCs, B-cell-depleted T cells, or T cells were the source of the cDNA or gDNA that made up the material.

Measured with immunoSEQ multiplex PCR; TCRdb has only the in-frame clones, and not every one. Of some 150,000 clones detected, roughly 88% appear once; the ten largest clones hold under 4.5%. J was trimmed by 3 bases and V by 3 bases; bases with no gene match: 3. CDR3 size: 15 residues. Germline V CDR1 and CDR2: MGHRA, YSYEKL. The chain employs TRBV4-1 and TRBJ2-5; 11 bases fit TRBD2. This TCR was sampled from a man between 50 and 59 years old who had recovered from COVID-19. The sample was PBMCs or T cells enriched from blood (not recorded which). The DNA of the CDR3 is TGCGCCAGCAGCCAGATGACTAGCGGGAAAGAGACCCAGTACTTC. Translation: CASSQMTSGKETQYF.